This T cell receptor beta chain comes out of a study of T-cell reconstitution after alpha-beta-depleted transplantation in children (dated by TCRdb to about 2016). Study-level background: Using TCR repertoire profiling, the study followed T-cell immune reconstitution in a quantitative way in children after TCRalphabeta/CD19-depleted allogeneic hematopoietic cell transplantation. Overall results and qualifications from the work: In some patients, the high TCRbeta diversity seen at day 60 was put down to recipient T cells and intrathymic progenitors that had survived conditioning. The apparently early alphabetaT-cell count recovery about two months after transplant was reportedly dependent on only several hundred rapidly expanded clones derived from non-depleted graft cells. Hyperexpanded clone frequencies declined over subsequent months; after one year, T-cell counts and TCRbeta diversity were mostly attributed to newly produced T cells.

With respect to this clonotype: Its specific antigen is unknown. No much larger clonotype is one base removed from it; base qualities were not supplied.

The method behind the library was PCR. Instrument on record: Illumina HiSeq 2500. TCR libraries were prepared with molecular barcoding, using unique molecular identifiers to normalize TCRbeta repertoire quantification. In-frame beta chains were kept once TCRdb had trimmed the public reads at Q25 with fastp and called clones with MiXCR. Rows matching on CDR3 protein sequence are summarized as one entry with the most common DNA and genes. The table for this sample lists some 460,000 distinct CDR3 sequences; 15% to 20% of them were counted only once. The ten biggest clones cover approximately 28% of the sample. The CDR3 numbers 17 residues from cysteine through phenylalanine. Only the CDR3 part of the read is kept: 51 bases, read in frame from the first base. V is trimmed back by 1 base and J by 5 bases, and the junction contains 11 bases that no gene match accounts for. Per the germline V gene, MGHRA is the CDR1 and YSYEKL is the CDR2.

The treatment or condition label of this sample denotes: allogeneic hematopoietic cell transplantation with graft depleted of TCRalphabeta T cells and CD19 B cells. Transplant recipients were children who received TCRalphabeta/CD19-depleted allogeneic hematopoietic cell grafts. The receptor comes from a boy younger than two who had a stem cell transplant for Wiskott-Aldrich syndrome, so the T cells may come from the graft donor. Recombination linked TRBV4-1 to TRBJ2-3; the junction holds 8 bases that match TRBD1. The material sequenced was PBMCs, mostly from graft donor cells, taken 360 days after TCRalphabeta/CD19-depleted stem cell transplant. Here is the DNA: TGCGCCAGCAGCCAAGTCGTTTCAGGGGGCTGGAGAGATACGCAGTATTTT. Translation gives CASSQVVSGGWRDTQYF.